This T cell receptor (beta chain) came from a study of early T cells in non-severe SARS-CoV-2 infection. Individual cDNA molecules received unique molecular identifiers. Via MiXCR, TCRdb re-called the 5' RACE reads, giving one row per CDR3 protein. The table lists about 110,000 distinct CDR3 sequences, around 10% of them singletons. V was cut by 10 bases and J by 4 bases, with 19 bases left in between. In germline, CDR1 is LNHDA, CDR2 SQIVND (reference sequence). This CDR3 spans 14 amino acids. The source material was whole blood. This chain connects TRBV19 to TRBJ1-2; D is perhaps TRBD1 (6 bases). This TCR was recovered from an adult who was a healthcare worker with PCR-confirmed SARS-CoV-2 infection or an uninfected control (not recorded which). DNA for the CDR3: TGTGCCACCTCCGGGACACGTCGAAGCTATGGCTACACCTTC. It yields the protein CATSGTRRSYGYTF.